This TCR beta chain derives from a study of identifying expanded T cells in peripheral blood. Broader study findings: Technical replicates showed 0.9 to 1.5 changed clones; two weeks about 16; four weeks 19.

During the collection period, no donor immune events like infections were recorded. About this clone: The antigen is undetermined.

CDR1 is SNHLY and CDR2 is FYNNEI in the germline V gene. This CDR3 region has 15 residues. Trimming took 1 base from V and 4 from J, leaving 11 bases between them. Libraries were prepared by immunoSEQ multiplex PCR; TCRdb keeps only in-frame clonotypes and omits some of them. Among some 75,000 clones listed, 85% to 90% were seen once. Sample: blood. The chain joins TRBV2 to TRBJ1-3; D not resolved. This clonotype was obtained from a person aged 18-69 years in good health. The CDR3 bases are TGTGCCAGCAGTGAAGTACGGGGAGACGGAAACACCATATATTTT. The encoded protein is CASSEVRGDGNTIYF. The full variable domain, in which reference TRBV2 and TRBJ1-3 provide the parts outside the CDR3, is EPEVTQTPSHQVTQMGQEVILRCVPISNHLYFYWYRQILGQKVEFLVSFYNNEISEKSEIFDDQFSVERPDGSNFTLKIRSTKLEDSAMYFCASSEVRGDGNTIYFGEGSWLTVV.